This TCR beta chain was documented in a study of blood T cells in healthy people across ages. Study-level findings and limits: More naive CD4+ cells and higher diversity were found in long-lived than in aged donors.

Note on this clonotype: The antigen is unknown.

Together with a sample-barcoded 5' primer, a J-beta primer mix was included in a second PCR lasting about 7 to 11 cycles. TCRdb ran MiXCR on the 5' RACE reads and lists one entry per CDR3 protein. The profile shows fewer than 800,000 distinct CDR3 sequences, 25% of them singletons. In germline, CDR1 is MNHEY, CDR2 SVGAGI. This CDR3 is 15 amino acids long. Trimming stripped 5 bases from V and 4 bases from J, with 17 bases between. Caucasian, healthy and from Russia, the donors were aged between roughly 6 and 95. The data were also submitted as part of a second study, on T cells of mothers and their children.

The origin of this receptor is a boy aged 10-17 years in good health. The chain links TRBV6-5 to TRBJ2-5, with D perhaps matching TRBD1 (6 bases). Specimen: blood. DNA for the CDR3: TGTGCCAGCAGTCATCGTAACAGGGCAGGAGAGACCCAGTACTTC. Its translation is CASSHRNRAGETQYF.